Here is one T cell receptor beta chain with its context. Antigen specificity is unknown. The entry originates in a study of STAT5B mutations in CD4+ large granular lymphocyte leukemia. Produced via immunoSEQ multiplex PCR; TCRdb's table is partial and in-frame only. This sample has tens of thousands of clones; about 82% occur once, and the top ten carry less than 1.5%. The CDR3 is 16 residues long. From germline, CDR1 is MDHEN and CDR2 SYDVKM. Trimming took 6 bases from V and 0 from J; bases not matched to a gene: 8. General study points: Patient CD4-sorted repertoires looked more clonal than healthy CD4+ repertoires, even without putative leukemic clones. Approximately 25% of private leukemic clonotypes occurred rarely in other patients' non-leukemic repertoires.

J is TRBJ1-5 and V is TRBV28, with 7 bases identical to TRBD1. The sequenced sample consisted of CD4+ T cells from blood buffy coats. The TCR was taken from a human donor in good health. This chain's CDR3 is CASSSLDRISNQPQHF. The CDR3 bases are TGTGCCAGCAGCTCCCTGGACAGGATTAGCAATCAGCCCCAGCATTTT.